This T cell receptor (beta chain) stems from a study of metastatic and nonmetastatic thyroid tumors (dated by TCRdb to between 2020 and 2021). Concerning the study at large: Repertoires from peripheral blood and from tumor or nodule tissue samples of malignant and benign thyroid patients were compared. Summary of the overall study and its limitations: TCR beta diversity was reported as significantly higher in malignant tumors than in benign nodules, in both blood and tumor samples.

The CDR3 goes from the cysteine to the phenylalanine over 18 residues. Just CDR3 DNA is preserved here, 54 bases in frame from base 1. The germline V end is reduced by 7 bases and the J end by 3 bases; junction bases left unmatched: 12. As encoded in the germline V gene (reference sequence), CDR1 is SGHAT while CDR2 is FQDESV. Receptor libraries were prepared by PCR. Sequencing was carried out with an Illumina HiSeq 4000. High-throughput sequencing was used to profile the CDR3 region of the TCR beta-chain in every patient. The authors processed their data as follows. Drawing on CDR3 differences between clinicopathological groups, the researchers built a classifier meant to tell apart patients with distant-metastatic papillary thyroid cancer. The Shannon index was used to assess repertoire diversity, and the Morisita-Horn index was used to assess tumor-blood repertoire similarity. In-frame beta chains were kept once TCRdb had trimmed the public reads at Q25 with fastp and called clones with MiXCR. In this record, the V and J calls reflect TCRdb's handling and not the investigators' own analysis. The sample records approximately 25,000 clones, 10% to 15% of which are singletons. The top ten hold roughly a sixth of the sample.

Comments on this clone: Its antigen is currently not known. Per-base quality was not reported, and no clone a single base away is much larger than it.

Before undergoing thyroid surgery, none of the patients had been given any kind of treatment. Patient clinical samples collected from the early 2010s to the late 2010s were retrospectively analysed using T-cell receptor beta sequencing. The TCR sequence derives from a female donor with papillary thyroid cancer or a benign thyroid nodule (not recorded which). Some clones in this sample may be carry-over from other donors' samples. Material for sequencing was blood. The chain uses TRBV11-1 and TRBJ2-3, with TRBD2 matching 14 junction bases. The bases read TGTGCCAGCACCGGTATGGGGACTAGCGGGAGTTATACAGATACGCAGTATTTT. The translation is CASTGMGTSGSYTDTQYF.